This TCR beta chain was obtained from a study of blood T cell repertoires in COVID-19. In this sample, this clone turned up a few times. The CDR3 length is 13 residues. Germline CDR1 reads LNHDA; CDR2 reads SQIVND (reference sequence). With V trimmed by 3 bases and J by 3 bases, 2 bases remained unmatched. In the original analysis: Nucleated cell counts were estimated from reference gene primer amplification. Sequencing was performed with immunoSEQ multiplex PCR; in TCRdb, only in-frame clones are kept and a portion is missing. V and J calls plus clone size are reproduced from that table; the DNA served to infer D and trimming. The sample consists of over 120,000 clones, approximately 83% of them appearing once.

The sequence came from a woman aged 80 or over with acute or convalescent COVID-19. The sample consisted of peripheral blood. The chain is built from TRBV19 and TRBJ2-7; 7 bases match TRBD2. The chain's CDR3 is CASSIREGYEQYF. The CDR3 DNA is TGTGCCAGTAGTATTAGGGAGGGCTACGAGCAGTACTTC.